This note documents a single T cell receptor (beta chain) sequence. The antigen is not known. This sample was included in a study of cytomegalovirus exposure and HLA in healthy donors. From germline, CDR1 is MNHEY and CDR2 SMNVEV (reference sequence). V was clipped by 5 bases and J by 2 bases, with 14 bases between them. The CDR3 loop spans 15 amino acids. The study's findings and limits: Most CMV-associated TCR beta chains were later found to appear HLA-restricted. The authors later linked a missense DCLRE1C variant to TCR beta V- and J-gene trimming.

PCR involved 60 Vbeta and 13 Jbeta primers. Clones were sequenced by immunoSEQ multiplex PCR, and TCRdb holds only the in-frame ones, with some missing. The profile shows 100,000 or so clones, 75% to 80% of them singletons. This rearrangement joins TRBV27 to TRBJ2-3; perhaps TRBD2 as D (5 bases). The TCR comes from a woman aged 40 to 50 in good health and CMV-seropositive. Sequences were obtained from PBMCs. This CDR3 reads CASSIGERLTDTQYF. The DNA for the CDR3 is TGTGCCAGCAGTATCGGGGAGCGGCTCACAGATACGCAGTATTTT.